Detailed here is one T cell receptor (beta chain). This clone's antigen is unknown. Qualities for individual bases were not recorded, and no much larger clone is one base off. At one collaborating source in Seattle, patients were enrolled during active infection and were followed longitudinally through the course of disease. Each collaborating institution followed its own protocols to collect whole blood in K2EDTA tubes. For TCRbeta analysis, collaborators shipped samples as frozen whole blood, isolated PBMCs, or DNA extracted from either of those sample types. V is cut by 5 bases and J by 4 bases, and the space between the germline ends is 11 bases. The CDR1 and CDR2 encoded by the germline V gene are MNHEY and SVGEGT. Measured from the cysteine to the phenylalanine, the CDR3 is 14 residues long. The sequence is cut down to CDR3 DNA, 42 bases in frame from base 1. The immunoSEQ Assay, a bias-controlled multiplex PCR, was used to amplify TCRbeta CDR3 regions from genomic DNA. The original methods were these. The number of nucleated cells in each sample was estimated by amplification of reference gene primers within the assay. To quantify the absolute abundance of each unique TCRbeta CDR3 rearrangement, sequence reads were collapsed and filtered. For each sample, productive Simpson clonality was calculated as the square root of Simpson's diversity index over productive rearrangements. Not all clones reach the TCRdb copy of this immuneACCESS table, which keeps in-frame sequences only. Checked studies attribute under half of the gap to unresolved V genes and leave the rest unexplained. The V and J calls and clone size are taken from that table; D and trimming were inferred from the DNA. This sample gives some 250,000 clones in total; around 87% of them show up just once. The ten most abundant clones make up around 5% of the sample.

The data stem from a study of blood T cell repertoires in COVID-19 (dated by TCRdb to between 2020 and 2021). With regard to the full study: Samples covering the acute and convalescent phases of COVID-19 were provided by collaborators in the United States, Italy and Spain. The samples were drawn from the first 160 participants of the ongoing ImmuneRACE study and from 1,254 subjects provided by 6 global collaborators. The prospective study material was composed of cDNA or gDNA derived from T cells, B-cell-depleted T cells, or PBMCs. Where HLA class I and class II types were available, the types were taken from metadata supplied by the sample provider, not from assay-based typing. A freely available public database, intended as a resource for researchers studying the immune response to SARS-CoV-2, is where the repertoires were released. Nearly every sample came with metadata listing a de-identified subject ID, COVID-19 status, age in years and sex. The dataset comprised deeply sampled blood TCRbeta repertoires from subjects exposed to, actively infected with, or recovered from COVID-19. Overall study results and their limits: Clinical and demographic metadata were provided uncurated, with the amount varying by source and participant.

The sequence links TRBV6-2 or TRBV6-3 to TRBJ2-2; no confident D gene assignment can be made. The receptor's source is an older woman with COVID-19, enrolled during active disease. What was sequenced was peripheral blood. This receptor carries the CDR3 CASSTPDITGELFF. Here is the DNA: TGTGCCAGCAGTACCCCAGACATCACCGGGGAGCTGTTTTTT.